One sample yielded the 26 T cell receptor beta chains listed below, sequenced in a study of CD8 T cells in ankylosing spondylitis. TCRdb re-derived calls from the 5' RACE reads in MiXCR, one entry per CDR3 protein. The sample yields just over 300,000 distinct CDR3 sequences, roughly 20% seen once. The sequencing sample was made of blood, either unsorted or a sorted T cell fraction (not recorded which). The receptor source for this set is a female donor with ankylosing spondylitis or in good health (not recorded which).

This chain uses TRBV6-1 with TRBJ2-7; the match to TRBD1 covers 10 bases. The CDR3 totals 15 residues. V trimming: 4 bases; J trimming: 6 bases; junction bases outside the gene matches: 9. The germline V gene encodes CDR1 MNHNS and CDR2 SASEGT. The CDR3 DNA reads TGTGCCAGCAGTGCAAGGGGACAGGGGCAACGCGAGCAGTACTTC. As protein: CASSARGQGQREQYF.

The V gene is TRBV20-1, the J gene TRBJ2-5; 8 positions match TRBD2. The CDR3 contains 15 residues. Trimming removed 1 base from V and 0 bases from J; junction bases left unmatched: 4. The germline gives CDR1 DFQATT, CDR2 SNEGSKA (reference sequence). DNA of the CDR3: TGCAGTGCTAGAGGGGCGCGGGAGGACCAAGAGACCCAGTACTTC. Protein product: CSARGAREDQETQYF.

The V call is TRBV27, the J call TRBJ1-1; TRBD1 is a possible D gene (6 bases). The V and J ends lost 6 bases and 2 bases respectively, with 16 bases between them. The CDR3 sequence is 15 residues long. Germline loops: CDR1 MNHEY, CDR2 SMNVEV (reference sequence). The CDR3 region is CASRPLTGINTEAFF. In nucleotides, the CDR3 is TGTGCCAGCAGACCCCTCACAGGGATAAACACTGAAGCTTTCTTT.

This clonotype has only a few counts. The V call is TRBV11-1, the J call TRBJ2-6; 9 nucleotides line up with TRBD1. The V and J ends lost 5 bases and 0 bases, in that order; junction bases with no gene match: 8. CDR3 length: 18 residues. Germline CDR1 is SGHAT and CDR2 is FQDESV (reference sequence). Here the CDR3 reads CASSHAGTGNSGANVLTF. The CDR3 nucleotides are TGTGCCAGCAGCCATGCTGGGACAGGGAACTCTGGGGCCAACGTCCTGACTTTC.

V and J are TRBV6-1 and TRBJ2-1; possibly TRBD1 or TRBD2 for D (5 bases each). The CDR3 totals 12 residues. The ends were cut back, 10 bases at V and 9 bases at J, with 16 bases in the middle. The germline gives CDR1 MNHNS, CDR2 SASEGT. CDR3 coding DNA: TGTGCCAACCGGGACCTAAGGGGTGAGCAGTTCTTC. Translating it yields CANRDLRGEQFF.

The chain uses TRBV5-6 and TRBJ1-2; the D gene is possibly TRBD1 (5 bases). CDR1 is SGHDT and CDR2 is YYEEEE in the germline V gene. This CDR3 contains 14 residues. With 0 bases removed from V and 4 bases from J, the gap between germline ends came to 10 bases. The chain's CDR3 is CASSLAQAAYGYTF. The CDR3 region has the DNA TGTGCCAGCAGCTTGGCACAGGCAGCCTATGGCTACACCTTC.

This clonotype appeared a few times. The V gene is TRBV20-1, the J gene TRBJ2-3, with a tentative D call TRBD2 (5 bases). This CDR3 has 14 residues. Germline V gene data show CDR1 as DFQATT and CDR2 as SNEGSKA (reference sequence). Trimming stripped 8 bases from V and 2 bases from J, with 17 bases between. CDR3 bases: TGCAGTCTAGACTCTAGCTCAATCACAGATACGCAGTATTTT. As protein: CSLDSSSITDTQYF.

The J gene is TRBJ2-3, the V gene TRBV6-2 or TRBV6-3; D remains ambiguous. Germline values: CDR1 MNHEY, CDR2 SVGEGT. V gave up 8 bases and J gave up 5 bases, with 11 bases separating them. CDR3 length: 12 amino acids. Here the CDR3 reads CASGRYGDTQYF. CDR3 bases: TGTGCCAGCGGACGTTATGGAGATACGCAGTATTTT.

This clonotype was observed a few times. The chain links TRBV10-3 to TRBJ1-5; no clear D. Per germline, CDR1 ENHRY and CDR2 SYGVKD. CDR3 length: 12 residues. V lost 4 bases to trimming and J lost 9 bases, with 10 bases between them. The CDR3 sequence is CAISVGSGPQHF. The DNA of the CDR3 is TGTGCCATCAGTGTGGGGTCCGGGCCCCAGCATTTT.

This rearrangement joins TRBV5-1 to TRBJ2-1, with D perhaps being TRBD1 or TRBD2 (5 bases each). The V end lost 4 bases, the J end lost 4 bases, and 15 bases lay between the germline ends. The CDR3 sequence is 15 residues long. CDR1 SGHRS and CDR2 YFSETQ come from the germline V gene. CDR3 coding DNA: TGCGCCAGCAGCCCCCCCGGGGCAATATACAATGAGCAGTTCTTC. Protein: CASSPPGAIYNEQFF.

The count of this clonotype is one. V usage is TRBV12-3 or TRBV12-4 and J usage is TRBJ2-1; 9 bases are a match to TRBD2. The CDR3 is 16 residues long. Trimming at V came to 6 bases and at J to 5 bases, leaving 11 bases not matched to a gene. CDR3 in DNA: TGTGCCAGCAGCCCTAGGGCACTAGCGGGTAACAATGAGCAGTTCTTC. Protein product: CASSPRALAGNNEQFF.

The CDR3 DNA reads as TGTGCCAGCAGTGGTGGTAGCAATCAGCCCCAGCATTTT. This translates into CASSGGSNQPQHF. V and J are TRBV12-3 or TRBV12-4 and TRBJ1-5; the D is unclear. Trimming pared 5 bases from V and 0 bases from J, leaving 5 bases between. The CDR3 length is 13 residues.

This clonotype was seen ten or more times. The CDR3 DNA follows: TGCAGTGCTAGAGCGGGAACTTACAGAACTAATGAGCAGTTCTTC. Encoded protein: CSARAGTYRTNEQFF. The chain has TRBV20-1 and TRBJ2-1; D possibly corresponds to TRBD2 (5 bases). The CDR3 extends over 15 amino acids. Trimming took 1 base from V and 7 from J, leaving 17 bases between them. Germline assignment: CDR1 DFQATT and CDR2 SNEGSKA (reference sequence).

This chain links TRBV5-1 with TRBJ2-7, with D perhaps assigned TRBD1 or TRBD2 (6 bases each). Trimming shortened V by 1 base and J by 5 bases, and 16 bases separated the two germline ends. CDR3 length: 15 amino acids. Germline values: CDR1 SGHRS, CDR2 YFSETQ. DNA of the CDR3: TGCGCCAGCAGCTTGCTCGGGGGCTTGGATCACGAGCAGTACTTC. The encoded protein is CASSLLGGLDHEQYF.

This clonotype has only a few counts. DNA of the CDR3: TGCAGCGTCCATTTGGTAGCGCTGAACACTGAAGCTTTCTTT. Translation: CSVHLVALNTEAFF. The rearrangement uses TRBV29-1 and TRBJ1-1; D unclear. Germline V gene data show CDR1 as SQVTM and CDR2 as ANQGSEA. The CDR3 extends over 14 amino acids. Trimming took 6 bases from V and 0 from J, leaving 14 bases between them. The full variable domain, with the rest looked up from reference TRBV29-1 and TRBJ1-1, is SAVISQKPSRDICQRGTSLTIQCQVDSQVTMMFWYRQQPGQSLTLIATANQGSEATYESGFVIDKFPISRPNLTFSTLTVSNMSPEDSSIYLCSVHLVALNTEAFFGQGTRLTVV.

The table lists this clonotype with a few counts. The J gene is TRBJ2-7, the V gene TRBV20-1; no firm D call. The CDR3 spans 12 residues. Looked up from germline, CDR1 is DFQATT and CDR2 is SNEGSKA (reference sequence). The CDR3 protein is CSALLVSYEQYF. CDR3 coding DNA: TGCAGCGCCCTGCTAGTCTCCTACGAGCAGTACTTC.

V is TRBV20-1 and J is TRBJ1-1; D is perhaps TRBD1 (5 bases). This CDR3 region has 13 residues. Germline CDR1 is DFQATT and CDR2 is SNEGSKA (reference sequence). Trimming shortened V by 5 bases and J by 8 bases, and 18 bases separated the two germline ends. The CDR3, as DNA: TGCAGTGCTCTCCCTTTCGACAGAGAAGAAGCTTTCTTT. Translated: CSALPFDREEAFF.

The chain has TRBV10-2 and TRBJ2-2, with 11 positions matching TRBD2. V was clipped by 0 bases and J by 5 bases; unmatched bases: 8. Germline CDR1 is WSHSY and CDR2 is SAAADI. The CDR3 runs to 18 residues. The chain's CDR3 is CASSESTRLAGWTGELFF. The CDR3 nucleotides read TGCGCCAGCAGTGAGTCGACTCGACTAGCGGGATGGACCGGGGAGCTGTTTTTT.

V usage is TRBV9 and J usage is TRBJ2-7, with a weak D call TRBD1 (6 bases). Trimming shortened V by 0 bases and J by 5 bases, and 12 bases separated the two germline ends. The CDR3 runs 14 residues. Germline CDR1 is SGDLS and CDR2 is YYNGEE. Here the CDR3 reads CASSVAQGFDEQYF. The DNA for the CDR3 is TGTGCCAGCAGCGTAGCACAGGGCTTCGACGAGCAGTACTTC. Variable domain in full (rest from reference TRBV9 and TRBJ2-7): DSGVTQTPKHLITATGQRVTLRCSPRSGDLSVYWYQQSLDQGLQFLIQYYNGEERAKGNILERFSAQQFPDLHSELNLSSLELGDSALYFCASSVAQGFDEQYFGPGTRLTVT.

For this clonotype: This may be a read error: a much more frequent sequence differs by one nucleotide. This chain connects TRBV28 to TRBJ2-5, with a possible D match to TRBD1 (6 bases). The V end lost 6 bases, the J end lost 1 base, and 9 bases lay between the germline ends. Per germline, CDR1 MDHEN and CDR2 SYDVKM. The CDR3 consists of 13 residues. CDR3 in DNA: TGTGCCAGCAGCCGACAGGCCCAAGAGACCCAGTACTTC. This codes for CASSRQAQETQYF.

The chain couples TRBV14 to TRBJ2-3; TRBD2 agrees at 10 bases. Germline CDR1 is SGHDN and CDR2 is FVKESK. With 3 bases clipped from V and 5 bases from J, the junction kept 11 bases outside the gene matches. The CDR3 sequence is 17 residues long. DNA of the CDR3: TGTGCCAGCAGCCAGTCTGGTAGCGGGAGGTCCATAGATACGCAGTATTTT. Translated, it gives CASSQSGSGRSIDTQYF.

CDR3 sequence reads: CSARGQGGKSSIQYF. The CDR3 bases are TGCAGTGCTAGAGGACAGGGGGGCAAAAGTAGCATTCAGTACTTC. The chain uses TRBV20-1 and TRBJ2-4; 9 bases line up with TRBD1. The CDR3 loop spans 15 amino acids. J gave up 9 bases and V 1 base, and 10 bases lay outside the gene matches. The V gene's germline CDR1 is DFQATT and CDR2 SNEGSKA (reference sequence).

This clonotype was recorded a few times. This rearrangement joins TRBV29-1 to TRBJ2-2, with no clear D. The CDR3 runs 13 residues. Per germline, CDR1 SQVTM and CDR2 ANQGSEA. With 6 bases removed from V and 1 base from J, the gap between germline ends came to 9 bases. CDR3 DNA: TGCAGCGTCCTCCCGAAGAACACCGGGGAGCTGTTTTTT. Translating gives CSVLPKNTGELFF.

The CDR3 bases are TGTGCCAGCAGTAGCCGACGAAGGACAGGCGGGGAGACCCAGTACTTC. It translates to CASSSRRRTGGETQYF. The chain employs TRBV12-3 or TRBV12-4 and TRBJ2-5; 7 bases line up with TRBD1. Losses at the gene ends were 5 bases for V and 5 bases for J; bases not matched to a gene: 14. The CDR3 runs to 16 residues.

This clonotype appeared a few times. The genes are TRBV20-1 and TRBJ2-3; D is tentatively TRBD1 or TRBD2 (5 bases each). Germline lookup yields CDR1 DFQATT and CDR2 SNEGSKA (reference sequence). This CDR3 comprises 13 residues. V shed 5 bases and J shed 0 bases, with 9 bases lying between them. CDR3 region: CSAPGPSTDTQYF. Here the CDR3 DNA reads TGCAGTGCTCCGGGACCAAGCACAGATACGCAGTATTTT.

V gene TRBV12-3 or TRBV12-4 combines with J gene TRBJ2-1; no clear D. Trimming shortened V by 3 bases and J by 6 bases, and 15 bases separated the two germline ends. There are 15 residues in the CDR3. As DNA, the CDR3 is TGTGCCAGCAGTTTTGTTGTTAGCATCTCCAATGAGCAGTTCTTC. This encodes CASSFVVSISNEQFF.